The 24 T cell receptor beta chains below all came from one sample that was sequenced in a study of PD-1 blockade in classical Hodgkin lymphoma. The patients all showed relapse after autologous stem cell transplantation, while their brentuximab vedotin exposure varied. Data came from immunoSEQ multiplex PCR; TCRdb stores just in-frame clones and leaves some out. The sample includes under 80,000 clones, over 55% of them seen just once. Sequences were derived from peripheral blood mononuclear cells (PBMCs), sampled before the second cycle of nivolumab. These TCRs come from a human donor with classical Hodgkin lymphoma.

The chain employs TRBV6-1 and TRBJ1-2; D remains unclear. CDR3 length: 10 amino acids. The V and J ends lost 7 bases and 5 bases respectively, with 5 bases between them. The germline V gene has CDR1 MNHNS and CDR2 SASEGT. Here the CDR3 DNA reads TGTGCCAGCACCGGGTATGGCTACACCTTC. Encoded protein: CASTGYGYTF.

This rearrangement joins TRBV6-1 to TRBJ2-2; possibly TRBD2 for D (5 bases). The germline V gene has CDR1 MNHNS and CDR2 SASEGT. The CDR3 runs to 12 residues. Between the trimmed V and J ends, which lost 6 bases and 6 bases, there was a span of 8 bases. Here the CDR3 reads CASRLVPGELFF. DNA for the CDR3: TGTGCCAGCAGACTAGTTCCCGGGGAGCTGTTTTTT.

The chain has TRBV6-1 and TRBJ2-4; TRBD1 matches 9 bases. This CDR3 contains 15 residues. Germline V lookup: CDR1 MNHNS, CDR2 SASEGT. The junction had 10 bases not matched to a gene; V was cut back by 5 bases and J by 8 bases. CDR3 residues: CASSNNRGLKDIQYF. The CDR3 region has the DNA TGTGCCAGCAGTAATAACAGGGGGCTTAAGGACATTCAGTACTTC.

In its sample, this clone was seen once. This chain connects TRBV21-1 to TRBJ1-2; the table calls TRBD1, which could not be checked here. TRBV21-1 counts as a pseudogene. The length of the CDR3 is 16 residues. CDR3 residues: CASSGRTGGFPYGYTF. The CDR3 coding sequence is TGTGCCAGCAGCGGACGGACAGGGGGTTTCCCCTATGGCTACACCTTC.

This clone is a singleton in its sample. The chain has TRBV19 and TRBJ2-3, with 7 bases matching TRBD2. The CDR3 covers 14 residues. CDR1 is LNHDA and CDR2 is SQIVND in the germline V gene (reference sequence). J gave up 5 bases and V 2 bases, and 4 bases lay outside the gene matches. CDR3 sequence reads: CASSISGGVDTQYF. CDR3 bases: TGTGCCAGTAGTATATCGGGGGGTGTAGATACGCAGTATTTT.

The chain has TRBV7-8 and TRBJ1-4; D uncertain. The germline CDR1 and CDR2 sequences are SGHVS and FQNEAQ. This CDR3 has 15 residues. V dropped 1 base and J dropped 0 bases, with 6 bases sitting between them. CDR3 bases: TGTGCCAGCAGCTTAGGCAGCCCAACTAATGAAAAACTGTTTTTT. It is translated as CASSLGSPTNEKLFF.

The CDR3 sequence: CASSLDPGTARETQYF. CDR3 DNA: TGTGCCAGCAGCTTAGACCCAGGGACGGCTCGAGAGACCCAGTACTTC. This chain links TRBV11-3 with TRBJ2-5, with D perhaps being TRBD1 or TRBD2 (5 bases each). The CDR3 contains 16 residues. The V and J ends lost 0 bases and 4 bases respectively, with 15 bases between them. CDR1 is SGHNT and CDR2 is YENEEA in the germline V gene.

This chain links TRBV11-2 with TRBJ1-1; the D is unclear. CDR3 length: 14 residues. The V gene's germline CDR1 is SGHAT and CDR2 FQNNGV. V lost 1 base, J lost 1 base, and 7 bases lay in between. The CDR3 DNA reads TGTGCCAGCAGCTTAGCCCCAGCGAACACTGAAGCTTTCTTT. Translating it yields CASSLAPANTEAFF.

The chain is built from TRBV28 and TRBJ2-1; D possibly corresponds to TRBD2 (7 bases). The germline V gene encodes CDR1 MDHEN and CDR2 SYDVKM. Trimming cost V 7 bases and J 7 bases, with 17 bases left between them. The CDR3 is 14 amino acids. CDR3 sequence: CASMGGREGNEQFF. The CDR3 nucleotides are TGTGCCAGCATGGGGGGCAGGGAGGGGAATGAGCAGTTCTTC.

The rearrangement links TRBV5-6 to TRBJ2-7; 9 nucleotides match TRBD2. This CDR3 is 15 amino acids long. From germline, CDR1 is SGHDT and CDR2 YYEEEE. Germline trimming cut 3 bases from V and 4 bases from J; bases unmatched to any gene: 8. Here the CDR3 reads CASSWSLAGVYEQYF. The CDR3 nucleotides are TGTGCCAGCAGCTGGAGCTTAGCGGGAGTGTACGAGCAGTACTTC.

V gene TRBV30 combines with J gene TRBJ2-7, with 8 bases matching TRBD1. Trimming removed 2 bases from V and 3 bases from J; junction bases left unmatched: 3. Looked up from germline, CDR1 is GTSNPN and CDR2 is SVGIG (reference sequence). This CDR3 region has 13 residues. CDR3 nucleotides: TGTGCCTGGAGTTTAGGACAGGGCTACGAGCAGTACTTC. This encodes CAWSLGQGYEQYF.

This clone occurred a few times. This chain joins TRBV28 and TRBJ1-6; no definite D call. Germline-derived CDR1 and CDR2 are MDHEN and SYDVKM. The CDR3 is 15 residues long. Trimming left V 3 bases short and J 9 bases short, with 15 bases between. CDR3 coding DNA: TGTGCCAGCAGTTTGGGATCGGGGTATCGTTCACCCCTCCACTTT. Its protein product is CASSLGSGYRSPLHF.

The genes are TRBV7-3 and TRBJ2-2; TRBD2 matches at 11 bases. The CDR3 is made up of 15 amino acids. Germline CDR1 is SGHTA and CDR2 is FQGTGA. V was clipped by 4 bases and J by 6 bases; unmatched bases: 4. CDR3 residues: CASSSGLAVPGELFF. The CDR3 coding sequence is TGTGCCAGCAGCTCGGGACTAGCGGTCCCCGGGGAGCTGTTTTTT.

In its sample, this clone was seen a few times. This sequence joins TRBV29-1 and TRBJ2-5, with TRBD2 matching over 8 bases. CDR3 length: 16 amino acids. With V trimmed by 7 bases and J by 4 bases, 17 bases remained unmatched. Per the germline V gene, CDR1 is SQVTM and CDR2 is ANQGSEA. CDR3 residues: CSAPLHGGGMGETQYF. The DNA for the CDR3 is TGCAGCGCCCCTCTCCACGGCGGGGGGATGGGAGAGACCCAGTACTTC.

The chain carries TRBV6-6 and TRBJ1-2; 7 bases line up with TRBD1. This CDR3 contains 15 residues. Trimming removed 6 bases from V and 2 bases from J; junction bases left unmatched: 9. Germline CDR1 is MNHNY and CDR2 is SVGAGI (reference sequence). The CDR3 region is CASRDNRGTNYGYTF. The DNA of the CDR3 is TGTGCCAGCAGGGATAACAGGGGAACAAACTATGGCTACACCTTC.

This clone was counted a single time. The CDR3 loop reads CASSLGGLTNEKLFF. CDR3 DNA: TGTGCCAGCAGCTTAGGGGGGTTGACTAATGAAAAACTGTTTTTT. V and J are TRBV11-2 and TRBJ1-4, with a possible D match to TRBD1 (5 bases). From germline, CDR1 is SGHAT and CDR2 FQNNGV. The CDR3 is 15 residues long. Trimming shortened V by 1 base and J by 2 bases, and 8 bases separated the two germline ends.

The chain uses TRBV10-3 and TRBJ2-7; 8 nucleotides agree with TRBD2. The germline V gene encodes CDR1 ENHRY and CDR2 SYGVKD. Trimming removed 6 bases from V and 0 bases from J; junction bases left unmatched: 7. The CDR3 is 15 amino acids. The CDR3 nucleotides read TGTGCCATCAGGGGTAGCGGGACGAGCTCCTACGAGCAGTACTTC. Protein: CAIRGSGTSSYEQYF.

V and J are TRBV4-1 and TRBJ2-1, with D possibly being TRBD2 (6 bases). This CDR3 comprises 15 residues. Deletions cut 3 bases from V and 6 bases from J, with 15 bases between. In germline, CDR1 is MGHRA, CDR2 YSYEKL. CDR3 sequence (DNA): TGCGCCAGCAGCCATGGGACTCTCACCTCCAATGAGCAGTTCTTC. It translates to CASSHGTLTSNEQFF.

The chain couples TRBV7-8 to TRBJ2-7; D is possibly TRBD1 (5 bases). Looked up from germline, CDR1 is SGHVS and CDR2 is FQNEAQ. The CDR3 consists of 13 residues. Trimming left V 6 bases short and J 3 bases short, with 12 bases between. The chain's CDR3 is CASRDRRGYEQYF. The CDR3 DNA reads TGTGCCAGCAGGGACCGAAGGGGCTACGAGCAGTACTTC.

The chain has TRBV19 and TRBJ1-1; D ambiguous. CDR1 LNHDA and CDR2 SQIVND come from the germline V gene (reference sequence). CDR3 length equals 13 residues. V was shortened by 7 bases and J by 0 bases, with 9 bases between the two germline ends. The CDR3 is CASKVKVNTEAFF. The DNA for the CDR3 is TGTGCCAGTAAGGTTAAAGTGAACACTGAAGCTTTCTTT.

This chain links TRBV5-6 with TRBJ1-5; D is uncertain. V gave up 2 bases and J gave up 0 bases, with 9 bases separating them. Germline V lookup: CDR1 SGHDT, CDR2 YYEEEE. The CDR3 length is 15 residues. CDR3 sequence (DNA): TGTGCCAGCAGCTTCTATGAAAATAGCAATCAGCCCCAGCATTTT. Its protein is CASSFYENSNQPQHF.

By sample fraction, this clone is medium-sized. The CDR3 DNA sequence: TGCGCCAGCAGCACCGGGGGGGCCGGGGAGCTGTTTTTT. Translated: CASSTGGAGELFF. The rearrangement uses TRBV5-1 and TRBJ2-2; 8 positions match TRBD2. Germline V gene lookup returns CDR1 SGHRS and CDR2 YFSETQ. The CDR3 runs 13 residues. Unmatched junction bases numbered 2, after V lost 4 bases and J lost 6 bases.

V usage is TRBV21-1 and J usage is TRBJ1-5; the DNA was not compared with TRBD1, the D call given in the table. TRBV21-1 is a pseudogene segment. The CDR3 totals 17 residues. This chain's CDR3 is CASSKEDRLDRNQPQHF. CDR3 bases: TGTGCCAGCAGCAAGGAAGACAGGTTGGATCGCAATCAGCCCCAGCATTTT.

The CDR3 sequence: CASSLATGLLPSYGYTF. As DNA, the CDR3 is TGTGCCAGCAGCTTAGCTACGGGACTACTTCCCTCCTATGGCTACACCTTC. The chain employs TRBV7-8 and TRBJ1-2, with a tentative D call TRBD1 (5 bases). From germline, CDR1 is SGHVS and CDR2 FQNEAQ. The CDR3 totals 17 residues. Between the trimmed V and J ends, which lost 0 bases and 4 bases, there was a span of 18 bases.